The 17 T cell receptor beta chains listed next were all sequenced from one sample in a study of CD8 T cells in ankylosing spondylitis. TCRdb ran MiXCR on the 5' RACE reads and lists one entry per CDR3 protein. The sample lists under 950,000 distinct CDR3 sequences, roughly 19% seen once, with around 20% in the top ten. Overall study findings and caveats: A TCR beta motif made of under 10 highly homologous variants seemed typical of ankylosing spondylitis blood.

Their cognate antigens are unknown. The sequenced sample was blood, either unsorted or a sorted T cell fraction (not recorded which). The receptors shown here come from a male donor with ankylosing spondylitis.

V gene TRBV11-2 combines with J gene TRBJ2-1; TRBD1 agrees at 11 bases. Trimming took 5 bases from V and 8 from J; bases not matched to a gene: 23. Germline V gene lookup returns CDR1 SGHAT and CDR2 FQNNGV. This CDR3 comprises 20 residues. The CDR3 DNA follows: TGTGCCAGCAGCGTAGGGTGGGACAGGGGGTTCCATTTCATCAGCGATGAGCAGTTCTTC. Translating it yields CASSVGWDRGFHFISDEQFF. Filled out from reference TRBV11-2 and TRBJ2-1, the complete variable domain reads EAGVAQSPRYKIIEKRQSVAFWCNPISGHATLYWYQQILGQGPKLLIQFQNNGVVDDSQLPKDRFSAERLKGVDSTLKIQPAKLEDSAVYLCASSVGWDRGFHFISDEQFFGPGTRLTVL.

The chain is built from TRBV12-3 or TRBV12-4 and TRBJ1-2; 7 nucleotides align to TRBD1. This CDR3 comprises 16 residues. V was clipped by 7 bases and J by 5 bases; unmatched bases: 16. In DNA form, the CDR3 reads TGTGCCAGCACCTCCGCCCCAGGGGGAGGTAATTATGGCTACACCTTC. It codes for CASTSAPGGGNYGYTF.

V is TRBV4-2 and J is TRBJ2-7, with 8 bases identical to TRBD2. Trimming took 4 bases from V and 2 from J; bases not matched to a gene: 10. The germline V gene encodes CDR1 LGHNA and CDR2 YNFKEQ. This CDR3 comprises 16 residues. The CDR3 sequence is CASSPRLAGFTYEQYF. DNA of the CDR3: TGTGCCAGCAGCCCTAGGCTAGCGGGTTTTACCTACGAGCAGTACTTC.

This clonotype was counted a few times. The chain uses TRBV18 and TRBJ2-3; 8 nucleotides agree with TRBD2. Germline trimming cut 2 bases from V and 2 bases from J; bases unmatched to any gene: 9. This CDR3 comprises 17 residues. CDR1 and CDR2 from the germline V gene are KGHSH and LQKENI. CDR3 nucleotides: TGTGCCAGCTCACCAGTTCCAGCGGGGGACTCCACAGATACGCAGTATTTT. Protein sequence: CASSPVPAGDSTDTQYF.

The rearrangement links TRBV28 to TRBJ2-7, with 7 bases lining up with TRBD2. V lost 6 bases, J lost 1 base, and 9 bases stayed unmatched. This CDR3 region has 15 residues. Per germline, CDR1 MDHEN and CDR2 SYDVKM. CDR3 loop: CASSPTSPLSYEQYF. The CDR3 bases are TGTGCCAGCAGCCCGACTAGCCCCCTTTCCTACGAGCAGTACTTC.

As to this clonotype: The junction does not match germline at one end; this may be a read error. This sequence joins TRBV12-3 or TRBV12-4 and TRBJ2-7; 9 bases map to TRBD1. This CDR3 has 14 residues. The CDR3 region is CASRLVDRGYEQYF. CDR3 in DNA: TGTGCCAGCAGATTAGTGGACAGGGGCTACGAGCAGTACTTC.

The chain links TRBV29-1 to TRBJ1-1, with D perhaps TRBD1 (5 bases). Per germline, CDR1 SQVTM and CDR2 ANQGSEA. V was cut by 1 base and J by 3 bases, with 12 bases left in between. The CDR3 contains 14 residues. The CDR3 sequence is CSVEGGEGDTEAFF. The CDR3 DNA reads TGCAGCGTTGAAGGGGGAGAAGGGGACACTGAAGCTTTCTTT.

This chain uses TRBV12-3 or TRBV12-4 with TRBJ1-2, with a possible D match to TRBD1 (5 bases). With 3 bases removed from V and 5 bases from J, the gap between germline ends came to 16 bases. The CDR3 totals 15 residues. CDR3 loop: CASSLLLGGGYGYTF. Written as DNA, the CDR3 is TGTGCCAGCAGTTTGCTGTTGGGGGGGGGATATGGCTACACCTTC.

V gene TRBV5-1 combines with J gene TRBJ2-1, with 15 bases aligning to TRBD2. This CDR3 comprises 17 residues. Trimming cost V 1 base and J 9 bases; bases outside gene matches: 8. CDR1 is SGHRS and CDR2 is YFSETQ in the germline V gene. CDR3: CASSLPGTSGGSSEQFF. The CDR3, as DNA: TGCGCCAGCAGCTTGCCCGGGACTAGCGGGGGGTCAAGTGAGCAGTTCTTC.

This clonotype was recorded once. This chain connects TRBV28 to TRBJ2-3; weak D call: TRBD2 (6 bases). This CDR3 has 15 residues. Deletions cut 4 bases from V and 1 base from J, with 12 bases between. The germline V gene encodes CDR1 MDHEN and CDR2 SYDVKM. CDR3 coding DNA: TGTGCCAGCAGTTCCGGGGGTACGCGCACAGATACGCAGTATTTT. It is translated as CASSSGGTRTDTQYF.

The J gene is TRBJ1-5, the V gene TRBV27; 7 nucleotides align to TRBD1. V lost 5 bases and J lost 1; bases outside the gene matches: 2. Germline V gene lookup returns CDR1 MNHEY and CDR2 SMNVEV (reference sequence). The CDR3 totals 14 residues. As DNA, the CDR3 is TGTGCCAGCAGTGACAGGGAAAGCAATCAGCCCCAGCATTTT. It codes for CASSDRESNQPQHF.

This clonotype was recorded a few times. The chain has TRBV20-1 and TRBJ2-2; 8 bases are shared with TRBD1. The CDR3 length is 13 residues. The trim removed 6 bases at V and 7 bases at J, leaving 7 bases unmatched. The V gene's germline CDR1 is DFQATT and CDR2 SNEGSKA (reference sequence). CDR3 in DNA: TGCAGTGCATTCAGGGGGCGCGACGGGGAGCTGTTTTTT. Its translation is CSAFRGRDGELFF.

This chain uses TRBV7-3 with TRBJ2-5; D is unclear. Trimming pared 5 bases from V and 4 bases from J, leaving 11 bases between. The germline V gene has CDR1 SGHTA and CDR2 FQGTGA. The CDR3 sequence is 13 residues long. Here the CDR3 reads CASSANFGETQYF. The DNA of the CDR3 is TGTGCCAGCAGCGCGAATTTTGGAGAGACCCAGTACTTC.

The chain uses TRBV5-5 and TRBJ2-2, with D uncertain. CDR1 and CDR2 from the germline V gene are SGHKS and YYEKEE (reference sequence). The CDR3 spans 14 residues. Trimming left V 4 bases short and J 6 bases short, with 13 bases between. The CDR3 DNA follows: TGTGCCAGCAGCCCCGCCTGGGTTCCCGGGGAGCTGTTTTTT. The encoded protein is CASSPAWVPGELFF. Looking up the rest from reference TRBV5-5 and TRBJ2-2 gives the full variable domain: DAGVTQSPTHLIKTRGQQVTLRCSPISGHKSVSWYQQVLGQGPQFIFQYYEKEERGRGNFPDRFSARQFPNYSSELNVNALLLGDSALYLCASSPAWVPGELFFGEGSRLTVL.

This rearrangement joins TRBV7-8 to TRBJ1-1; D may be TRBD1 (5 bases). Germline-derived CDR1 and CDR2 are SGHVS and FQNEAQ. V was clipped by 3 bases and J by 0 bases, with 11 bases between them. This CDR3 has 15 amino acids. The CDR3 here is CASSFRGRMNTEAFF. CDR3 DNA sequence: TGTGCCAGCAGCTTTCGGGGCAGAATGAACACTGAAGCTTTCTTT.

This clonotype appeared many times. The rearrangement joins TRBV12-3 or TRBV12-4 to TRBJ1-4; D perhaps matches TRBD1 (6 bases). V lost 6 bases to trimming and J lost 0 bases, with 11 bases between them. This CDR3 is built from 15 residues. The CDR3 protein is CASSRRTATNEKLFF. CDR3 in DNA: TGTGCCAGCAGCCGGCGGACAGCAACTAATGAAAAACTGTTTTTT.

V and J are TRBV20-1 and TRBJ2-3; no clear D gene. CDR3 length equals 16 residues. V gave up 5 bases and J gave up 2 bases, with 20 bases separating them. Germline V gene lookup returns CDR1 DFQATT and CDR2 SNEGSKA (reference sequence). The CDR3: CSALASWLATTDTQYF. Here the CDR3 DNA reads TGCAGTGCTCTCGCCTCCTGGCTCGCTACCACAGATACGCAGTATTTT.